This passage covers 23 T cell receptor beta chains from one sample sequenced in a study of T cells after yellow fever vaccination. A single record per CDR3 protein comes from TCRdb applying MiXCR to the 5' RACE reads. The sample holds more than 3,500 distinct CDR3 sequences; around 7.8% are singletons and the top ten take less than 75%. Sequenced material: PBMCs, either bulk or a sorted T-cell subset (CD4+, CD8+, memory, or dextramer-sorted; not recorded which), taken around 45 days after the first yellow fever vaccination. These receptors all stem from a young man who received the YFV17D yellow fever vaccine.

This clonotype was seen repeatedly, ten times or more. The rearrangement uses TRBV4-1 and TRBJ2-1, with 12 bases that match TRBD2. Germline V lookup: CDR1 MGHRA, CDR2 YSYEKL. V was pared by 4 bases and J by 10 bases, with 11 bases of the junction left unmatched. The CDR3 is 16 amino acids. CDR3 protein: CASSLGPSGGAYEQFF. The CDR3 DNA follows: TGCGCCAGCAGCCTGGGACCTAGCGGGGGGGCGTACGAGCAGTTCTTC.

This clonotype was picked up many times. V gene TRBV5-1 combines with J gene TRBJ1-2; no clear D. V lost 4 bases and J lost 11, with 21 bases in between. The CDR3 covers 14 residues. The germline gives CDR1 SGHRS, CDR2 YFSETQ. The CDR3: CASSPPEGPHTYTF. The CDR3 DNA reads TGCGCCAGCAGCCCCCCAGAAGGGCCCCATACTTACACCTTC. The entire variable domain, with the rest obtained from reference TRBV5-1 and TRBJ1-2, is as follows: KAGVTQTPRYLIKTRGQQVTLSCSPISGHRSVSWYQQTPGQGLQFLFEYFSETQRNKGNFPGRFSGRQFSNSRSEMNVSTLELGDSALYLCASSPPEGPHTYTFGSGTRLTVV.

This clonotype was detected many times. The chain is built from TRBV7-2 and TRBJ2-7; D not certain. The V end lost 3 bases, the J end lost 3 bases, and 9 bases lay between the germline ends. CDR1 SGHTA and CDR2 FQGNSA come from the germline V gene. The CDR3 is 13 residues long. In DNA form, the CDR3 reads TGTGCCAGCAGCTTCCGGGCCCGCTACGAGCAGTACGTC. Its protein product is CASSFRARYEQYV.

This clonotype came up many times. This chain joins TRBV6-2 or TRBV6-3 and TRBJ2-5; possible D gene TRBD2, 5 bases. Per the germline V gene, CDR1 is MNHEY and CDR2 is SVGEGT. V lost 6 bases, J lost 5 bases, and 13 bases lay in between. The CDR3 sequence is 13 residues long. CDR3 bases: TGTGCCAGCAGACCGTGGACTGAGGAGACCCAGTACTTC. Protein sequence: CASRPWTEETQYF.

This clonotype was recorded at least ten times. The rearrangement joins TRBV27 to TRBJ1-2; D gene uncertain. The CDR3 spans 15 residues. The V and J ends lost 5 bases and 0 bases respectively, with 13 bases between them. CDR1 MNHEY and CDR2 SMNVEV come from the germline V gene (reference sequence). This CDR3 is CASSPPSFANYGYTF. CDR3 nucleotide sequence: TGTGCCAGCAGTCCCCCCAGCTTCGCTAACTATGGCTACACCTTC.

This clonotype was recorded many times. The chain links TRBV6-5 to TRBJ2-7; the D gene is possibly TRBD2 (6 bases). Germline V CDR1 and CDR2: MNHEY, SVGAGI. Trimming removed 8 bases from V and 4 bases from J, with 18 bases in between. The CDR3 runs to 14 residues. This CDR3 is CASGLVADSYEQYV. The CDR3 DNA is TGTGCCAGCGGGTTGGTAGCGGATTCTTACGAGCAGTACGTC.

In this sample, this clonotype is medium-sized (0.01 to 0.1%). The J gene is TRBJ1-2, the V gene TRBV6-5; 12 nucleotides align to TRBD1. The CDR3 contains 16 residues. J was trimmed by 8 bases and V by 2 bases; bases with no gene match: 9. Germline V gene data show CDR1 as MNHEY and CDR2 as SVGAGI. CDR3 sequence: CASSYEWDRGLGGYTF. In nucleotides, the CDR3 is TGTGCCAGCAGTTACGAGTGGGACAGGGGGCTGGGCGGCTACACCTTC.

This clonotype was seen at least ten times. V usage is TRBV27 and J usage is TRBJ1-1, with D possibly TRBD1 on 6 matching bases. CDR3 size: 12 residues. CDR1 and CDR2 from the germline V gene are MNHEY and SMNVEV (reference sequence). The V and J ends lost 2 bases and 7 bases respectively, with 8 bases between them. In nucleotides, the CDR3 is TGTGCCAGCAGTTTAACAGGGAATGAAGCTTTCTTT. It is translated as CASSLTGNEAFF.

There are many counts of this clonotype. The chain recombines TRBV25-1 with TRBJ1-6; D may be TRBD1 (5 bases). This CDR3 comprises 15 residues. The V end lost 4 bases, the J end lost 0 bases, and 7 bases lay between the germline ends. Germline V CDR1 and CDR2: MGHDK, SYGVNS. This CDR3 reads CASSVGGSYNSPLHF. The CDR3 DNA is TGTGCCAGCAGTGTGGGGGGCTCCTATAATTCACCCCTCCACTTT. Full variable domain (outside the CDR3, taken from reference TRBV25-1 and TRBJ1-6): EADIYQTPRYLVIGTGKKITLECSQTMGHDKMYWYQQDPGMELHLIHYSYGVNSTEKGDLSSESTVSRIRTEHFPLTLESARPSHTSQYLCASSVGGSYNSPLHFGNGTRLTVT.

This clonotype showed up many times. The V gene is TRBV19, the J gene TRBJ2-2; weak D call: TRBD1 (6 bases). The CDR3 is made up of 15 amino acids. CDR1 is LNHDA and CDR2 is SQIVND in the germline V gene (reference sequence). Trimming left V 4 bases short and J 5 bases short, with 14 bases between. The CDR3 DNA follows: TGTGCCAGTAGTAGCGGACAGTTACCAACCGGGGAGCTGTTTTTT. Residues: CASSSGQLPTGELFF.

The table lists this clonotype with many counts. The rearrangement uses TRBV6-5 and TRBJ2-3; D assignment may be TRBD1 or TRBD2 (5 bases each). Trimming took off 2 bases at V and 11 bases at J, with 14 bases between the two ends. The CDR3 is 13 residues long. CDR1 is MNHEY and CDR2 is SVGAGI in the germline V gene. As DNA, the CDR3 is TGTGCCAGCAGTTACCCCGGGTGGGACGGGCAGTATTTT. It is translated as CASSYPGWDGQYF.

In this sample, this clonotype turned up many times. This chain joins TRBV20-1 and TRBJ1-4; D unresolved. Per germline, CDR1 DFQATT and CDR2 SNEGSKA (reference sequence). Trimming shortened V by 0 bases and J by 4 bases, and 6 bases separated the two germline ends. The CDR3 extends over 13 amino acids. The CDR3 DNA is TGCAGTGCTAGAGATGGTTATAATGAAAAACTGTTTTTT. It encodes CSARDGYNEKLFF.

This clonotype was seen a few times. The rearrangement links TRBV7-2 to TRBJ1-5; perhaps TRBD1 as D (5 bases). Trimming removed 4 bases from V and 7 bases from J, with 11 bases in between. This CDR3 has 13 residues. CDR1 is SGHTA, CDR2 FQGNSA, per germline. DNA of the CDR3: TGTGCCAGCAGCTCGGGGCTGGGACAGCCCCAGCATTTT. It is translated as CASSSGLGQPQHF. Looking up the rest from reference TRBV7-2 and TRBJ1-5 gives the full variable domain: GAGVSQSPSNKVTEKGKDVELRCDPISGHTALYWYRQSLGQGLEFLIYFQGNSAPDKSGLPSDRFSAERTGGSVSTLTIQRTQQEDSAVYLCASSSGLGQPQHFGDGTRLSIL.

The chain is built from TRBV6-5 and TRBJ1-4, with 7 positions matching TRBD1. With V trimmed by 11 bases and J by 3 bases, 21 bases remained unmatched. The CDR3 has 18 amino acids. Germline CDR1 MNHEY, CDR2 SVGAGI. CDR3 coding DNA: TGTGCCCGCCGTCACTCCCTACACGGGACAGCATCTAATGAAAAACTGTTTTTT. Amino acids: CARRHSLHGTASNEKLFF.

This clonotype has at least ten counts. The rearrangement joins TRBV6-5 to TRBJ2-1; D call uncertain. Per the germline V gene, CDR1 is MNHEY and CDR2 is SVGAGI. The germline V and J ends were trimmed by 2 bases and 3 bases, with 17 bases remaining between them. This CDR3 is built from 17 residues. The CDR3 loop is CASSYGFNADLYNEQFF. The CDR3 nucleotides are TGTGCCAGCAGTTACGGGTTCAATGCGGACCTCTACAATGAGCAGTTCTTC.

The sample holds many counts of this clonotype. The rearrangement uses TRBV28 and TRBJ1-4; D uncertain. Trimming took off 2 bases at V and 8 bases at J, with 9 bases between the two ends. Germline-derived CDR1 and CDR2 are MDHEN and SYDVKM. The CDR3 spans 13 residues. CDR3 sequence reads: CASSLPPSEKLFF. The CDR3 DNA is TGTGCCAGCAGTTTACCCCCGTCGGAAAAACTGTTTTTT.

V gene TRBV5-6 combines with J gene TRBJ2-1; D is uncertain. V lost 7 bases to trimming and J lost 5 bases, with 16 bases between them. CDR3 length equals 14 residues. CDR1 and CDR2 (germline): SGHDT, YYEEEE. The CDR3 reads CASGPGLRHNEQFF. The CDR3 DNA follows: TGTGCCAGCGGCCCCGGGCTACGGCACAATGAGCAGTTCTTC.

This clonotype appeared many times. The chain combines TRBV5-1 with TRBJ2-3; a possible D gene is TRBD1 (5 bases). V lost 5 bases to trimming and J lost 4 bases, with 14 bases between them. The CDR3 runs 14 residues. In germline, CDR1 is SGHRS, CDR2 YFSETQ. CDR3 sequence: CASSKSGPPDTQYF. CDR3 coding DNA: TGCGCCAGCAGTAAGTCAGGGCCCCCAGATACGCAGTATTTT. Variable domain in full (rest from reference TRBV5-1 and TRBJ2-3): KAGVTQTPRYLIKTRGQQVTLSCSPISGHRSVSWYQQTPGQGLQFLFEYFSETQRNKGNFPGRFSGRQFSNSRSEMNVSTLELGDSALYLCASSKSGPPDTQYFGPGTRLTVL.

This clonotype was recorded at least ten times. The V and J genes are TRBV4-2 and TRBJ1-1; a possible D gene is TRBD1 (6 bases). The germline gives CDR1 LGHNA, CDR2 YNFKEQ. The CDR3 extends over 16 amino acids. V was shortened by 0 bases and J by 6 bases, with 17 bases between the two germline ends. CDR3 DNA: TGTGCCAGCAGCCAAGATTGGGGGGGCTGGACGGCTGAAGCTTTCTTT. Protein: CASSQDWGGWTAEAFF.

This clonotype was observed many times. The V call is TRBV4-1, the J call TRBJ1-4; the D gene is possibly TRBD1 (5 bases). Germline V gene lookup returns CDR1 MGHRA and CDR2 YSYEKL. This CDR3 contains 15 residues. V lost 1 base to trimming and J lost 2 bases, with 8 bases between them. The CDR3 region has the DNA TGCGCCAGCAGCCAAGTTGGGACGACTAATGAAAAACTGTTTTTT. Translating it yields CASSQVGTTNEKLFF.

The genes are TRBV4-2 and TRBJ2-1, with D unclear. CDR1 LGHNA and CDR2 YNFKEQ come from the germline V gene. Trimming pared 10 bases from V and 7 bases from J, leaving 20 bases between. There are 14 residues in the CDR3. CDR3: CAMSPGLLLNEQFF. In nucleotides, the CDR3 is TGTGCCATGAGCCCCGGGCTCCTGCTGAATGAGCAGTTCTTC.

At least ten counts were recorded for this clonotype. The J gene is TRBJ2-3, the V gene TRBV20-1; 8 bases agree with TRBD2. Germline V gene lookup returns CDR1 DFQATT and CDR2 SNEGSKA (reference sequence). The CDR3 is 17 amino acids. V lost 2 bases to trimming and J lost 1 base; unmatched junction nucleotides: 11. In nucleotides, the CDR3 is TGCAGTGCTAGATCTTCTAGCGGGTATCTCGGCACAGATACGCAGTATTTT. This translates into CSARSSSGYLGTDTQYF.

This clonotype has ten or more counts. The chain links TRBV4-1 to TRBJ1-2; D not resolved. CDR1 is MGHRA, CDR2 YSYEKL, per germline. The V gene lost 5 bases and the J gene lost 4 bases, with 17 bases spanning the gap. The CDR3 consists of 15 residues. As DNA, the CDR3 is TGCGCCAGCAGCTTAATGGCAGAACTTCGCTATGGCTACACCTTC. This translates into CASSLMAELRYGYTF.